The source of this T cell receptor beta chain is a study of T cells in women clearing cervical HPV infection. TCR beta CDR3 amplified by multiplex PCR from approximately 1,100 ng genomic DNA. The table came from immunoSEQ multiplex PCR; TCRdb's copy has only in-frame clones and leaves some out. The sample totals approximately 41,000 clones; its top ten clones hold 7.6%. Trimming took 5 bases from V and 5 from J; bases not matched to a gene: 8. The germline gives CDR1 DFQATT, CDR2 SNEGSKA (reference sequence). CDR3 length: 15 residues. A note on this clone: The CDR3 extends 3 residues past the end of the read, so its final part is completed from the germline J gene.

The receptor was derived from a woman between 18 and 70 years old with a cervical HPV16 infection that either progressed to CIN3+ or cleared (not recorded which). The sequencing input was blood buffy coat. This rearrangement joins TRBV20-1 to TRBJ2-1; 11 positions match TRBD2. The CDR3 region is CSAPPPGLADNEQFF. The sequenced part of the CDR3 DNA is TGCAGTGCTCCTCCGCCGGGACTAGCGGACAATGAG.